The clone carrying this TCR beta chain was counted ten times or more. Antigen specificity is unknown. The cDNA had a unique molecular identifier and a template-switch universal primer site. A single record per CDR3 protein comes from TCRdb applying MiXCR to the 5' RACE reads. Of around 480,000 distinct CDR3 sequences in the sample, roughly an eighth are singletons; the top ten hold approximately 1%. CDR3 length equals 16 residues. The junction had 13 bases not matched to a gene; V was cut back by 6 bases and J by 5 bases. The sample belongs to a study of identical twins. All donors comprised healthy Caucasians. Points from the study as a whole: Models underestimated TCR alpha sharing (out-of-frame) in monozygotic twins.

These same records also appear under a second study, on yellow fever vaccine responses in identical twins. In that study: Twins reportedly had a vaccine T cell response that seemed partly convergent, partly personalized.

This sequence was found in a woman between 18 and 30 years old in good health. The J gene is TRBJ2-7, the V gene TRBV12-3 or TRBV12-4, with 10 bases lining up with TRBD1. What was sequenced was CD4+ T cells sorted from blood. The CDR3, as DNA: TGTGCCAGCAGCCCTCGCGCGGGACAGGGGAATCACGAGCAGTACTTC. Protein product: CASSPRAGQGNHEQYF.